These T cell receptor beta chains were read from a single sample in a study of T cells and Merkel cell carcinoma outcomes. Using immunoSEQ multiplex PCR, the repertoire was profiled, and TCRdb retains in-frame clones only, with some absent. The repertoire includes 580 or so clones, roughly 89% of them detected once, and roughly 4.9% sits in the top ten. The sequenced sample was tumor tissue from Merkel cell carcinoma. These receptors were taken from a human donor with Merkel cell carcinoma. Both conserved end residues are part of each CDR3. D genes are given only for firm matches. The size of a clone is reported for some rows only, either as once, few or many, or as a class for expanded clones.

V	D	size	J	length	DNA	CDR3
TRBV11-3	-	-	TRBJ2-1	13	TGTGCCAGCAGCTTAGACATTAACAATGAGCAGTTCTTC	CASSLDINNEQFF
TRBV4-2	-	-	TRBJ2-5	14	TGTGCCAGCAGCCCCTGGACACAGCAAGAGACCCAGTACTTC	CASSPWTQQETQYF
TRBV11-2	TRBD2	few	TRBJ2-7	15	TGTGCCAGCAGCAGTTTCTCGGGACTAGGGTACGAGCAGTACTTC	CASSSFSGLGYEQYF
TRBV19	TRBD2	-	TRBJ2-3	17	TGTGCCAGTAGTACCGCTCGGGGGAGCGGGAGGGCAGATACGCAGTATTTT	CASSTARGSGRADTQYF
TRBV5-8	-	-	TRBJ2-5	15	TGTGCCAGCAGAACGACAGGGAGGAGGAGAGAGACCCAGTACTTC	CASRTTGRRRETQYF
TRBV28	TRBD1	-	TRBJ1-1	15	TGTGCCGTCGAGGAACAGGGGAATATGAACACTGAAGCTTTCTTT	CAVEEQGNMNTEAFF
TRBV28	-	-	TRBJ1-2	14	TGTGCCAGCAGTTCCGAGGGTGTTTTCTATGGCTACACCTTC	CASSSEGVFYGYTF
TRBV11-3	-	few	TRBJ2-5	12	TGTGCCAGCAGAGGGCAGGGAGAGACCCAGTACTTC	CASRGQGETQYF
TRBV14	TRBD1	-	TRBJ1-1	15	TGTGCCAGCAGCCACGGGACAGGGGCTGACACTGAAGCTTTCTTT	CASSHGTGADTEAFF
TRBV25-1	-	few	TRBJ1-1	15	TGTGCCAGCAGTGGTTCGGTTATGGGGAACACTGAAGCTTTCTTT	CASSGSVMGNTEAFF
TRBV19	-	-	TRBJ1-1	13	TGTGCCTGCAGGGGCTTAATGAACACTGAAGCTTTCTTT	CACRGLMNTEAFF
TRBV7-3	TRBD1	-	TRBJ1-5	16	TGTGCCAGCAGCTTGGGACCAGACAGGGGCAATCAGCCCCAGCATTTT	CASSLGPDRGNQPQHF
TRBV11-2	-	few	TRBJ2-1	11	TGTGCCAGCAGCTCTCGAGATGAGCAGTTCTTC	CASSSRDEQFF
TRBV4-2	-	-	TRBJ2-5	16	TGTGCCAGCAGCCTAGCGGACAGGACTATGGGGGAGACCCAGTACTTC	CASSLADRTMGETQYF
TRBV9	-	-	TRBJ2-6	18	TGTGCCAGCAGCGAGGGACATAAGGGGACTTCTGGGGCCAACGTCCTGACTTTC	CASSEGHKGTSGANVLTF
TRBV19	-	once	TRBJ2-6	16	TGTGCCAGTAATGGCAGGGCGCTGATGGGGGCCAACGTCCTGACTTTC	CASNGRALMGANVLTF
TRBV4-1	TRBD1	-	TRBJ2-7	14	TGCGCCAGCAGCCAAGGACAGGGGAACTACGAGCAGTACTTC	CASSQGQGNYEQYF
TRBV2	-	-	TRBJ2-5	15	TGTGCCAGCAGTGATTGGAGTCAGATCCAAGAGACCCAGTACTTC	CASSDWSQIQETQYF
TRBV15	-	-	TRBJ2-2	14	TGTGCCACCAGCGGCCCAGGGAACACCGGGGAGCTGTTTTTT	CATSGPGNTGELFF
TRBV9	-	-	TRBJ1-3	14	TGTGCCAGCAGCGTAGAGGGAGGCGGAAACACCATATATTTT	CASSVEGGGNTIYF
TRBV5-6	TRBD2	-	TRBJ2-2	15	TGTGCCAGCACTTTGACTAGCGGGAACACCGGGGAGCTGTTTTTT	CASTLTSGNTGELFF
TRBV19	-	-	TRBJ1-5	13	TGTGCCAGTAGTATAGGAGGGAATCAGCCCCAGCATTTT	CASSIGGNQPQHF
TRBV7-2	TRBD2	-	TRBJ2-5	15	TGTGCCAGCAGCTTTGGGGGAGGGCAACAAGAGACCCAGTACTTC	CASSFGGGQQETQYF
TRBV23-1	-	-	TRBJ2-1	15	TGCGCCAGCAGAGTCCCCGGGACAACGTTAAATGAGCAGTTCTTC	CASRVPGTTLNEQFF
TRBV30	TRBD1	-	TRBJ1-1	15	TGTGCCTGGACCGAGAACAGGGGCGGGAACACTGAAGCTTTCTTT	CAWTENRGGNTEAFF
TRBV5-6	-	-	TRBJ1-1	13	TGTGCCAGCAGCTTGGTTGGATTTGAGGAAGCTTTCTTT	CASSLVGFEEAFF
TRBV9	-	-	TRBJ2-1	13	TGTGCCAGCAGCGTGGCAAACTACAATGAGCAGTTCTTC	CASSVANYNEQFF
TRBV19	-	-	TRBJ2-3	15	TGTGCCAGTAGCCCGACTTGGGACCACACAGATACGCAGTATTTT	CASSPTWDHTDTQYF
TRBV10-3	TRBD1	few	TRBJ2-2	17	TGTGCCATCAGTGAGGAGGAAAGGACAGGCATCTCCGGGGAGCTGTTTTTT	CAISEEERTGISGELFF
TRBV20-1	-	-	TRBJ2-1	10	TGCAGTGCTAAATACAATGAGCAGTTCTTC	CSAKYNEQFF
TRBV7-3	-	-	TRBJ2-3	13	TGTGCCAGCAGCTTACGAGCTGCAGATACGCAGTATTTT	CASSLRAADTQYF
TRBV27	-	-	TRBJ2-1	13	TGTGCCAGCAGTTTAGGATACGAGAATGAGCAGTTCTTC	CASSLGYENEQFF
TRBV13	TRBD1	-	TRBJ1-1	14	TGTGCCAGCAGCTTACCAGGGGGCAGGACTGAAGCTTTCTTT	CASSLPGGRTEAFF
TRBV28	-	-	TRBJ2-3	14	TGTGCCAGCAGTTTGGGGGGCGGCACAGATACGCAGTATTTT	CASSLGGGTDTQYF
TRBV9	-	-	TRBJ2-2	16	TGTGCCAACAGCGTAGTCCCCGTACCGAACACCGGGGAGCTGTTTTTT	CANSVVPVPNTGELFF
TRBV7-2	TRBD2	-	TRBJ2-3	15	TGTGCCAGCAGCTCCCTAGCGGGAGGGACAGATACGCAGTATTTT	CASSSLAGGTDTQYF
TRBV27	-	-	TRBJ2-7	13	TGTGCCAGCAGTCCGGGCGCCTGGTACGAGCAGTACTTC	CASSPGAWYEQYF
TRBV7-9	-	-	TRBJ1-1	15	TGTGCCAGCAGCTTAGTTCAGGGGCAGAACACTGAAGCTTTCTTT	CASSLVQGQNTEAFF
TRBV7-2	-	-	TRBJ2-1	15	TGTGCCAGCAGCTTAGAGGGGACCGCCTACAATGAGCAGTTCTTC	CASSLEGTAYNEQFF
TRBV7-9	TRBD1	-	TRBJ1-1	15	TGTGCCAGCAGCGTCCCCGGGACAGGGGACACTGAAGCTTTCTTT	CASSVPGTGDTEAFF
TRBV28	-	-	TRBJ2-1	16	TGTGCCAGCAGTTTACTCGCGACTAGCTCCTACAATGAGCAGTTCTTC	CASSLLATSSYNEQFF
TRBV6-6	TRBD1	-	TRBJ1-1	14	TGTGCCAGCAGTTCGACAGGGTGGGGCACTGAAGCTTTCTTT	CASSSTGWGTEAFF
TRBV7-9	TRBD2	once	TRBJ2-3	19	TGTGCCAGCAGCTTACAAATAGGCTGGCGGGGCGGGAGGACAGATACGCAGTATTTT	CASSLQIGWRGGRTDTQYF
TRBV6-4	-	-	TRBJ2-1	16	TGTGCCAGCAGTGAGGATGGGGTCAGCTCCTACAATGAGCAGTTCTTC	CASSEDGVSSYNEQFF
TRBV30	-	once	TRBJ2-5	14	TGTGCCTGGACTCGCCGACAGCGGGCATGGACCCAGTACTTC	CAWTRRQRAWTQYF
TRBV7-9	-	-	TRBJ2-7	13	TGTGCCAGCAGTCCAAGGAAGGGGCACGAGCAGTACTTC	CASSPRKGHEQYF
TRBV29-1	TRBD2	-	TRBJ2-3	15	TGCAGCGTTGAAGAGACTAGCGGGAGGTTTGGTACGCAGTATTTT	CSVEETSGRFGTQYF
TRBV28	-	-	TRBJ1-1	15	TGTGCCAGCAGGGCCTCACAGGGAAGGAGCACTGAAGCTTTCTTT	CASRASQGRSTEAFF
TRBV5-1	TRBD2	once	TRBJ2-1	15	TGCGCCAGCATTTTCTTAGCGGGAGGGCCCGATGAGCAGTTCTTC	CASIFLAGGPDEQFF
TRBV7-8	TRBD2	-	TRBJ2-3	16	TGTGCCAGCAGCTGGCGACTAGCGGGAAGCACAGATACGCAGTATTTT	CASSWRLAGSTDTQYF
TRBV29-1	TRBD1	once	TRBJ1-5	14	TGCAGCGTGCAACAGGGGGCCGAGAGTCAGCCCCAGCATTTT	CSVQQGAESQPQHF
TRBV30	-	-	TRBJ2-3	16	TGTGCCTGGAGTTCCGGGGACTCCGTTAGCACAGATACGCAGTATTTT	CAWSSGDSVSTDTQYF
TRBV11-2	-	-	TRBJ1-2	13	TGTGCCAGCAGCTTAGACATTTCAGAAACATACACCTTC	CASSLDISETYTF
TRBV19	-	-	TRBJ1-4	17	TGTGCCAGTAGTTCGCTATTGACAGCTGCAACTAATGAAAAACTGTTTTTT	CASSSLLTAATNEKLFF
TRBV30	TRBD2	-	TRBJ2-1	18	TGTGCCTGGAGTGGAGGACTAGCGGCCTCCAAGAGAAGGAATGAGCAGTTCTTC	CAWSGGLAASKRRNEQFF
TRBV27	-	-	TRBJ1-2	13	TGTGCCAGCAGTTATGCAGGGATTTATGGCTACACCTTC	CASSYAGIYGYTF
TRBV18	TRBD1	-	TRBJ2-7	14	TGTGCCAGCTCACCTGGGACAGGGCCCTACGAGCAGTACTTC	CASSPGTGPYEQYF
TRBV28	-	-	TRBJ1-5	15	TGTGCCAGCAGTTTACCTGAAATGGGTATTCAGCCCCAGCATTTT	CASSLPEMGIQPQHF
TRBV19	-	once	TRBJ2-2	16	TGTGCCAGTAGTATAGCACCACAGTATAACACCGGGGAGCTGTTTTTT	CASSIAPQYNTGELFF
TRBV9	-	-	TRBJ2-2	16	TGTGCTAGCAGCGTAGTCCCCGTACCGAACACCGGGGAGCTGTTTTTT	CASSVVPVPNTGELFF